This T cell receptor beta chain was captured by sequencing in a study of cytomegalovirus exposure and HLA in healthy donors. Broader study findings: Relative to equally common others, HLA-associated TCR beta chains showed greater clonal expansion in a later analysis. Reports showed the classifier diagnosing cytomegalovirus status with high specificity and sensitivity. Confirmation in vitro established that three CMV-associated chains were specific for CMV antigens.

V gave up 8 bases and J gave up 0 bases; unmatched junction bases: 3. CDR3 length: 14 amino acids. The germline gives CDR1 SGHRS, CDR2 YFSETQ. The study ran its PCR with 60 Vbeta and 13 Jbeta primers. Some clones are missing from TCRdb's copy, which holds only in-frame ones; the method was immunoSEQ multiplex PCR. This sample has some 270,000 clones, with 80% to 95% found just once. Of note for this clone: Antigen unknown.

Sequenced: PBMCs. This rearrangement joins TRBV5-1 to TRBJ1-4; 8 nucleotides align to TRBD1. The TCR sequence derives from a girl aged 2 to 9 in good health and CMV-seronegative. The DNA for the CDR3 is TGCGCCAGAGGACAGGGTCCAACTAATGAAAAACTGTTTTTT. As protein: CARGQGPTNEKLFF. Full variable domain (missing parts from reference TRBV5-1 and TRBJ1-4): KAGVTQTPRYLIKTRGQQVTLSCSPISGHRSVSWYQQTPGQGLQFLFEYFSETQRNKGNFPGRFSGRQFSNSRSEMNVSTLELGDSALYLCARGQGPTNEKLFFGSGTQLSVL.